These 26 T cell receptor beta chains were sequenced from one sample in a study of OX40 agonist ivuxolimab in advanced cancers. The protocol was immunoSEQ multiplex PCR, while the TCRdb copy is restricted to in-frame clones and leaves out a portion. The repertoire holds 21,000 or so clones, about 86% seen once, with approximately 30% in the top ten. The specimen comprised CD4+ or CD8+ T cells sorted from blood, sampled in a trial of the OX40 agonist ivuxolimab. The origin of the receptors is an adult with an advanced solid tumor such as melanoma, head and neck, liver or kidney cancer.

CDR3 residues: CASSLTGSSYEQYF. Here the CDR3 DNA reads TGTGCCAGCAGCTTAACAGGGTCCAGCTACGAGCAGTACTTC. The J gene is TRBJ2-7, the V gene TRBV28; D possibly corresponds to TRBD1 (6 bases). The CDR3 is 14 residues long. CDR1 is MDHEN and CDR2 is SYDVKM in the germline V gene. V was pared by 6 bases and J by 3 bases, with 15 bases between.

This clone was counted many times. V usage is TRBV6-1 and J usage is TRBJ2-7; 7 bases match TRBD2. The V and J ends lost 1 base and 8 bases, in that order; junction bases with no gene match: 8. The CDR3 totals 14 residues. Germline V gene sequence: CDR1 MNHNS, CDR2 SASEGT. The CDR3 loop is CASSEGDYRNQQYF. The CDR3 bases are TGTGCCAGCAGTGAAGGGGACTACCGGAACCAGCAGTACTTC.

J is TRBJ2-2 and V is TRBV28; D not resolved. The length of the CDR3 is 14 residues. The ends were cut back, 6 bases at V and 6 bases at J, with 14 bases in the middle. From germline, CDR1 is MDHEN and CDR2 SYDVKM. The CDR3 is CASRPTNFPGELFF. CDR3 DNA: TGTGCCAGCAGGCCAACTAATTTCCCCGGGGAGCTGTTTTTT.

The V call is TRBV13, the J call TRBJ2-1; TRBD1 might be the D (5 bases). The V end was cut by 5 bases, the J end by 12 bases, with 17 bases between. This CDR3 has 13 amino acids. Germline V lookup: CDR1 PRHDT, CDR2 FYEKMQ (reference sequence). DNA for the CDR3: TGTGCCAGCAGCCCCGACAGCCAACGGGTGCAGTTCTTC. It yields the protein CASSPDSQRVQFF.

The chain joins TRBV4-2 to TRBJ2-1; 12 nucleotides align to TRBD2. The CDR3 consists of 18 residues. The V segment lost 5 bases and the J segment 3 bases; nucleotides outside the gene matches: 11. Per germline, CDR1 LGHNA and CDR2 YNFKEQ. The CDR3 coding sequence is TGTGCCAGCAGCTTGGAATCGGGACTAGCGGGCAACTACAATGAGCAGTTCTTC. Its protein product is CASSLESGLAGNYNEQFF.

The chain is built from TRBV6-4 and TRBJ1-2, with TRBD1 as a possible D gene (6 bases). With 0 bases removed from V and 8 bases from J, the gap between germline ends came to 10 bases. The CDR3 totals 13 residues. Germline-derived CDR1 and CDR2 are MRHNA and SNTAGT. CDR3 coding DNA: TGTGCCAGCAGTGACTCGCCCAGGGGCGGCTACACCTTC. Protein: CASSDSPRGGYTF.

The J gene is TRBJ1-2, the V gene TRBV7-8; 9 positions match TRBD1. Losses at the gene ends were 5 bases for V and 8 bases for J; bases not matched to a gene: 12. This CDR3 spans 15 amino acids. Looked up from germline, CDR1 is SGHVS and CDR2 is FQNEAQ. The chain's CDR3 is CASSPGRTGEEGYTF. The CDR3 DNA is TGTGCCAGCAGCCCAGGACGGACAGGGGAAGAAGGCTACACCTTC.

This clone was seen a few times. This chain connects TRBV19 to TRBJ2-2, with TRBD2 identical over 7 bases. From germline, CDR1 is LNHDA and CDR2 SQIVND (reference sequence). Losses at the gene ends were 6 bases for V and 7 bases for J; bases not matched to a gene: 2. This CDR3 is built from 12 residues. The chain's CDR3 is CASRRGSGELFF. CDR3 coding DNA: TGTGCCAGTAGACGCGGGAGCGGGGAGCTGTTTTTT.

V gene TRBV19 combines with J gene TRBJ2-1; D is unresolved. Per germline, CDR1 LNHDA and CDR2 SQIVND (reference sequence). The CDR3 contains 13 residues. V lost 1 base and J lost 8, with 9 bases in between. For the CDR3, the DNA is TGTGCCAGTAGTATAGTCGGCAGCGATGAGCAGTTCTTC. It translates to CASSIVGSDEQFF.

The rearrangement joins TRBV30 to TRBJ1-5, with 8 bases aligning to TRBD1. V shed 0 bases and J 4 bases; nucleotides not matched to a gene: 11. Germline-derived CDR1 and CDR2 are GTSNPN and SVGIG (reference sequence). The CDR3 runs 17 residues. DNA of the CDR3: TGTGCCTGGAGTGTAATTGGGGAGGACAGGGTAAATCAGCCCCAGCATTTT. Protein product: CAWSVIGEDRVNQPQHF. The complete variable domain, with remaining parts taken from reference TRBV30 and TRBJ1-5, reads SQTIHQWPATLVQPVGSPLSLECTVEGTSNPNLYWYRQAAGRGLQLLFYSVGIGQISSEVPQNLSASRPQDRQFILSSKKLLLSDSGFYLCAWSVIGEDRVNQPQHFGDGTRLSIL.

The chain employs TRBV9 and TRBJ2-2; D unclear. This CDR3 is 14 amino acids long. Germline V gene sequence: CDR1 SGDLS, CDR2 YYNGEE. Trimming removed 0 bases from V and 4 bases from J, with 7 bases in between. CDR3 in DNA: TGTGCCAGCAGCGTAGCGCTCGGCACCGGGGAGCTGTTTTTT. Translation gives CASSVALGTGELFF.

The chain employs TRBV6-1 and TRBJ2-5; D uncertain. CDR1 MNHNS and CDR2 SASEGT come from the germline V gene. CDR3 length: 14 residues. V lost 2 bases and J lost 6, with 13 bases in between. This CDR3 is CASSEQVMKKTQYF. The CDR3 bases are TGTGCCAGCAGTGAACAGGTTATGAAAAAGACCCAGTACTTC.

This rearrangement joins TRBV7-9 to TRBJ2-1; TRBD2 matches 8 bases. Germline values: CDR1 SEHNR, CDR2 FQNEAQ (reference sequence). V gave up 7 bases and J gave up 4 bases; unmatched junction bases: 6. This CDR3 comprises 14 residues. As DNA, the CDR3 is TGTGCCAGCACGGGAGGGGCTGCATACAATGAGCAGTTCTTC. Amino acids: CASTGGAAYNEQFF.

The V and J genes are TRBV28 and TRBJ2-7, with TRBD2 matching over 11 bases. Per germline, CDR1 MDHEN and CDR2 SYDVKM. The length of the CDR3 is 14 residues. J was trimmed by 2 bases and V by 7 bases; bases with no gene match: 4. Written as DNA, the CDR3 is TGTGCCAGCAATATAGCGGGAGGGCCCTACGAGCAGTACTTC. It is translated as CASNIAGGPYEQYF.

The chain employs TRBV11-3 and TRBJ2-3; the match to TRBD1 covers 7 bases. Per the germline V gene, CDR1 is SGHNT and CDR2 is YENEEA. CDR3 length: 15 residues. V lost 1 base to trimming and J lost 1 base; unmatched junction nucleotides: 2. CDR3 in amino acids: CASSLGDRGTDTQYF. CDR3 sequence (DNA): TGTGCCAGCAGCTTAGGCGACAGGGGCACAGATACGCAGTATTTT.

The chain carries TRBV7-9 and TRBJ2-4, with D uncertain. Germline loops: CDR1 SEHNR, CDR2 FQNEAQ (reference sequence). Trimming took 1 base from V and 0 from J, leaving 10 bases between them. This CDR3 is 16 amino acids long. CDR3 DNA: TGTGCCAGCAGCTTAGGGGCAGGAGTAGCCAAAAACATTCAGTACTTC. This translates into CASSLGAGVAKNIQYF. The full variable domain, its missing parts supplied by reference TRBV7-9 and TRBJ2-4, is DTGVSQNPRHKITKRGQNVTFRCDPISEHNRLYWYRQTLGQGPEFLTYFQNEAQLEKSRLLSDRFSAERPKGSFSTLEIQRTEQGDSAMYLCASSLGAGVAKNIQYFGAGTRLSVL.

The V call is TRBV5-6, the J call TRBJ1-1; D is uncertain. Germline V gives CDR1 SGHDT, CDR2 YYEEEE. V lost 5 bases and J 4 bases, leaving 12 bases between the germline ends. The CDR3 is made up of 13 amino acids. The CDR3 nucleotides are TGTGCCAGCAGTTCCGCAGACGGCACTGAAGCTTTCTTT. It specifies CASSSADGTEAFF.

The chain joins TRBV18 to TRBJ2-1, with 8 bases identical to TRBD1. V shed 6 bases, J shed 3 bases, and the junction held 1 base outside the gene matches. The CDR3 contains 13 residues. CDR1 and CDR2 from the germline V gene are KGHSH and LQKENI. This CDR3 reads CASSGQDYNEQFF. CDR3 coding DNA: TGTGCCAGCTCGGGACAGGACTACAATGAGCAGTTCTTC.

In this sample, this clone turned up a few times. The V and J genes are TRBV11-2 and TRBJ2-1; D uncertain. Germline values: CDR1 SGHAT, CDR2 FQNNGV. The CDR3 is made up of 12 amino acids. The V gene lost 5 bases and the J gene lost 8 bases, with 10 bases spanning the gap. The CDR3 sequence: CASSLLVYEQFF. The CDR3 nucleotides are TGTGCCAGCAGCCTTCTAGTCTATGAGCAGTTCTTC.

This rearrangement joins TRBV11-2 to TRBJ2-5; possible D gene TRBD1, 6 bases. The CDR3 runs 13 residues. The germline V and J ends were trimmed by 3 bases and 5 bases, with 10 bases remaining between them. Germline V gives CDR1 SGHAT, CDR2 FQNNGV. The CDR3 sequence is CASSLGQGETQYF. Written as DNA, the CDR3 is TGTGCCAGCAGCTTGGGCCAGGGGGAGACCCAGTACTTC.

This chain uses TRBV4-2 with TRBJ2-5; 9 bases are shared with TRBD2. V shed 7 bases, J shed 3 bases, and the junction held 6 bases outside the gene matches. Germline V CDR1 and CDR2: LGHNA, YNFKEQ. This CDR3 is built from 14 residues. The CDR3 DNA sequence: TGTGCCAGCAAGATGGAGCGGGGGGAAGAGACCCAGTACTTC. Protein sequence: CASKMERGEETQYF.

This chain links TRBV10-1 with TRBJ2-1, with D perhaps matching TRBD1 or TRBD2 (5 bases each). The germline V gene has CDR1 WNHNN and CDR2 SYGVQD (reference sequence). Trimming removed 4 bases at V and 9 bases at J, with 13 bases between. The CDR3 has 13 residues. The CDR3 nucleotides read TGCGCCAGCAGTGGGGGGTTTGGAACTGAGCAGTTCTTC. It encodes CASSGGFGTEQFF.

The chain employs TRBV7-9 and TRBJ2-5; D could derive from TRBD1 or TRBD2 (5 bases each). Trimming shortened V by 8 bases and J by 5 bases, and 24 bases separated the two germline ends. Germline V gene data show CDR1 as SEHNR and CDR2 as FQNEAQ (reference sequence). The CDR3 totals 16 residues. CDR3 in amino acids: CASHHPDGQGEETQYF. CDR3 bases: TGTGCCAGCCACCACCCAGACGGCCAGGGAGAGGAGACCCAGTACTTC.

This clone is medium-sized (0.01 to 0.1%) by share. The chain uses TRBV5-1 and TRBJ1-5; D is possibly TRBD1 (6 bases). CDR1 SGHRS and CDR2 YFSETQ come from the germline V gene. V lost 0 bases and J 5 bases, leaving 12 bases between the germline ends. This CDR3 contains 15 residues. CDR3 sequence: CASSLEGGKYQPQHF. The CDR3 DNA reads TGCGCCAGCAGCTTGGAGGGGGGCAAGTATCAGCCCCAGCATTTT.

The chain joins TRBV28 to TRBJ2-5; 9 bases match TRBD2. Germline V gene sequence: CDR1 MDHEN, CDR2 SYDVKM. This CDR3 contains 17 residues. V shed 1 base and J 9 bases; nucleotides not matched to a gene: 15. CDR3 DNA: TGTGCCAGCAGTTTATCGACCTTCGGGGGCGGGAGGGGGGCCCAGTACTTC. Its translation: CASSLSTFGGGRGAQYF.

This chain connects TRBV25-1 to TRBJ1-1, with D uncertain. Trimming took 6 bases from V and 0 from J, leaving 17 bases between them. CDR1 and CDR2 from the germline V gene are MGHDK and SYGVNS. The CDR3 consists of 16 residues. The CDR3 sequence: CASRGCVAIMNTEAFF. Here the CDR3 DNA reads TGTGCCAGCAGGGGATGTGTAGCCATCATGAACACTGAAGCTTTCTTT.